The 6 T cell receptor beta chains below come from one sample, sequenced in a study of CD8+CD57+ T cells in acquired aplastic anemia. The TCR beta profiling, which covered VDJ combination and CDR3 sequence, was carried out using genomic DNA as the template. TCRdb redid the calling of the reads with MiXCR, one entry per CDR3 protein. The repertoire consists of roughly 58,000 distinct CDR3 sequences, with around 50% occurring once and the leading ten covering about 2.5%. Specimen: sorted CD4+, CD8+, or CD8+CD57+ T cells (not recorded which) from PBMCs. All receptors come from a human donor in good health, serving as a control.

V is TRBV12-3 or TRBV12-4 and J is TRBJ2-1; D might be TRBD1 (5 bases). CDR3 size: 16 residues. The V end was cut by 2 bases, the J end by 0 bases, with 11 bases between. CDR3 sequence: CASSLRQFHSYNEQFF. The CDR3 region has the DNA TGTGCCAGCAGTTTAAGACAGTTCCACTCCTACAATGAGCAGTTCTTC.

The table lists this clonotype with many counts. The CDR3 loop is CAIRNRRAGGEQYF. The CDR3 bases are TGTGCCATTCGAAACCGCCGCGCGGGAGGCGAGCAGTACTTC. The chain is built from TRBV27 and TRBJ2-7; TRBD2 aligns across 8 bases. Trimming at V came to 10 bases and at J to 6 bases, leaving 14 bases not matched to a gene. The CDR3 contains 14 residues. Germline assignment: CDR1 MNHEY and CDR2 SMNVEV (reference sequence).

This clonotype has ten or more counts. The chain uses TRBV19 and TRBJ2-3, with a weak D call TRBD1 (6 bases). CDR1 and CDR2 (germline): LNHDA, SQIVND (reference sequence). The CDR3 extends over 14 amino acids. In DNA form, the CDR3 reads TGTGCAGCCGCCGGGGACACCTTCGCAGATACGCAGTATTTT. The encoded protein is CAAAGDTFADTQYF.

The table lists this clonotype with a few counts. Since a much larger clone is just one base distant, this may be a read error. J is TRBJ2-1 and V is TRBV19; 13 bases agree with TRBD2. The CDR3 is 16 residues long. Germline CDR1 and CDR2: LNHDA and SQIVND (reference sequence). The CDR3 nucleotides are TGTGCCAGTAGTTCCCGGACTAGCGGGAGATACAATGAGCAGTCCTTC. Translation: CASSSRTSGRYNEQSF. Full variable domain (rest looked up from reference TRBV19 and TRBJ2-1): DGGITQSPKYLFRKEGQNVTLSCEQNLNHDAMYWYRQDPGQGLRLIYYSQIVNDFQKGDIAEGYSVSREKKESFPLTVTSAQKNPTAFYLCASSSRTSGRYNEQSFGPGTRLTVL.

This clonotype was seen at least ten times. This sequence joins TRBV2 and TRBJ2-1; 10 bases match TRBD2. CDR1 is SNHLY, CDR2 FYNNEI, per germline. CDR3 length: 15 residues. The ends lost 4 bases at V and 15 bases at J; junction bases unmatched: 15. In DNA, the CDR3 is TGTGCCAGCAGTGGCCTGACTAGCGGGTTTATTTTGCGGTTCTTC. Translation: CASSGLTSGFILRFF.

The genes are TRBV29-1 and TRBJ2-7; TRBD1 agrees at 10 bases. Trimming removed 7 bases from V and 3 bases from J; junction bases left unmatched: 6. CDR3 size: 13 residues. The germline gives CDR1 SQVTM, CDR2 ANQGSEA. The CDR3 bases are TGCAGCGCGTCCGGGACAGGGGTCTACGAGCAGTACTTC. Translating it yields CSASGTGVYEQYF.